These T cell receptor beta chains were read from a single sample in a study of cytomegalovirus exposure and HLA in healthy donors. Clones were sequenced by immunoSEQ multiplex PCR, and TCRdb holds only the in-frame ones, with some missing. The data hold roughly 56,000 clones, with about 93% observed a single time. Material: PBMCs. Source of these receptors: a man younger than 35 in good health and CMV-seronegative. The CDR3 runs from the conserved cysteine through the conserved F or W. The D gene is left open where the match is weak. Rows give clone size only sometimes, using once, few, many, or a class for an expanded clone.

V gene: TRBV5-1
clone size: .
J gene: TRBJ2-1
D gene: .
CDR3 length: 14
CDR3 protein: CASSLTGVGNEQFF
CDR3 DNA: TGCGCCAGCAGCTTGACCGGGGTGGGGAATGAGCAGTTCTTC

V gene: TRBV19
clone size: .
J gene: TRBJ2-5
D gene: .
CDR3 length: 16
CDR3 protein: CASSIKEGVVLETQYF
CDR3 DNA: TGTGCCAGTAGTATAAAGGAGGGTGTTGTCCTGGAGACCCAGTACTTC

V gene: TRBV27
clone size: .
J gene: TRBJ2-7
D gene: .
CDR3 length: 14
CDR3 protein: CASSLTGVSYEQYF
CDR3 DNA: TGTGCCAGCAGTTTAACCGGGGTTAGCTACGAGCAGTACTTC

V gene: TRBV7-2
clone size: .
J gene: TRBJ1-1
D gene: .
CDR3 length: 12
CDR3 protein: CASSLRGTEAFF
CDR3 DNA: TGTGCCAGCAGCTTAAGGGGGACTGAAGCTTTCTTT

V gene: TRBV28
clone size: .
J gene: TRBJ2-7
D gene: TRBD2
CDR3 length: 16
CDR3 protein: CASRGTGLAGKEEQYF
CDR3 DNA: TGTGCCAGCAGGGGAACTGGACTAGCCGGAAAGGAGGAGCAGTACTTC

V gene: TRBV28
clone size: .
J gene: TRBJ2-1
D gene: TRBD1
CDR3 length: 14
CDR3 protein: CASTWGTGYNEQFF
CDR3 DNA: TGTGCCAGCACCTGGGGGACAGGTTACAATGAGCAGTTCTTC

V gene: TRBV18
clone size: .
J gene: TRBJ2-3
D gene: .
CDR3 length: 15
CDR3 protein: CASSRTSGETDTQYF
CDR3 DNA: TGTGCCAGCTCACGCACCTCAGGGGAAACAGATACGCAGTATTTT

V gene: TRBV10-1
clone size: .
J gene: TRBJ2-5
D gene: .
CDR3 length: 15
CDR3 protein: CASDHLSRRRETQYF
CDR3 DNA: TGCGCCAGCGACCATCTATCGCGGCGGCGGGAGACCCAGTACTTC

V gene: TRBV19
clone size: .
J gene: TRBJ1-1
D gene: TRBD1
CDR3 length: 14
CDR3 protein: CASRTRGLGTEAFF
CDR3 DNA: TGTGCCAGTAGAACCAGGGGGCTCGGCACTGAAGCTTTCTTT

V gene: TRBV4-1
clone size: .
J gene: TRBJ2-1
D gene: TRBD2
CDR3 length: 17
CDR3 protein: CASSQEASGSSRNEQFF
CDR3 DNA: TGCGCCAGCAGCCAAGAGGCTAGCGGGAGTTCTAGGAATGAGCAGTTCTTC

V gene: TRBV7-8
clone size: .
J gene: TRBJ2-3
D gene: .
CDR3 length: 13
CDR3 protein: CASSLGGTDTQYF
CDR3 DNA: TGTGCCAGCAGCTTAGGCGGCACAGATACGCAGTATTTT

V gene: TRBV7-2
clone size: once
J gene: TRBJ1-1
D gene: .
CDR3 length: 13
CDR3 protein: CASSFRWNTEAFF
CDR3 DNA: TGTGCCAGCAGCTTCAGGTGGAACACTGAAGCTTTCTTT

V gene: TRBV14
clone size: .
J gene: TRBJ2-1
D gene: .
CDR3 length: 11
CDR3 protein: CASSQGAMKFF
CDR3 DNA: TGTGCCAGCAGCCAAGGCGCTATGAAGTTCTTC

V gene: TRBV5-6
clone size: .
J gene: TRBJ2-6
D gene: .
CDR3 length: 17
CDR3 protein: CASSLDPTGTGANVLTF
CDR3 DNA: TGTGCCAGCAGCCTGGACCCTACAGGGACAGGGGCCAACGTCCTGACTTTC

V gene: TRBV7-9
clone size: .
J gene: TRBJ2-7
D gene: .
CDR3 length: 14
CDR3 protein: CASSPSGPSYEQYF
CDR3 DNA: TGTGCCAGCAGCCCAAGCGGCCCCTCCTACGAGCAGTACTTC

V gene: TRBV6-4
clone size: .
J gene: TRBJ2-7
D gene: TRBD2
CDR3 length: 14
CDR3 protein: CASSVLAAVYEQYF
CDR3 DNA: TGTGCCAGCAGTGTCCTAGCGGCAGTTTACGAGCAGTACTTC

V gene: TRBV10-3
clone size: once
J gene: TRBJ2-7
D gene: TRBD1
CDR3 length: 12
CDR3 protein: CAIRDSPYEQYF
CDR3 DNA: TGTGCCATCCGGGACAGCCCCTACGAGCAGTACTTC

V gene: TRBV7-9
clone size: few
J gene: TRBJ1-5
D gene: .
CDR3 length: 16
CDR3 protein: CASSYKQAYSNQPQHF
CDR3 DNA: TGTGCCAGCAGCTATAAACAGGCGTATAGCAATCAGCCCCAGCATTTT

V gene: TRBV28
clone size: .
J gene: TRBJ2-7
D gene: .
CDR3 length: 17
CDR3 protein: CASSLVGSVASYYEQYF
CDR3 DNA: TGTGCCAGCAGTTTAGTAGGGTCGGTAGCGTCCTACTACGAGCAGTACTTC

V gene: TRBV13
clone size: .
J gene: TRBJ1-4
D gene: .
CDR3 length: 17
CDR3 protein: CASSFSRGSMNNEKLFF
CDR3 DNA: TGTGCCAGCAGCTTCTCTCGTGGCAGTATGAATAATGAAAAACTGTTTTTT

V gene: TRBV29-1
clone size: .
J gene: TRBJ1-1
D gene: TRBD1
CDR3 length: 13
CDR3 protein: CSVEWTGRTEAFF
CDR3 DNA: TGCAGCGTTGAGTGGACAGGGAGGACTGAAGCTTTCTTT

V gene: TRBV4-3
clone size: .
J gene: TRBJ1-2
D gene: .
CDR3 length: 14
CDR3 protein: CASSPKRGGYGYTF
CDR3 DNA: TGCGCCAGCAGCCCGAAAAGAGGGGGCTATGGCTACACCTTC

V gene: TRBV9
clone size: .
J gene: TRBJ2-3
D gene: TRBD2
CDR3 length: 18
CDR3 protein: CASSVEVAGGLRTDTQYF
CDR3 DNA: TGTGCCAGCAGCGTAGAGGTAGCGGGAGGGCTACGCACAGATACGCAGTATTTT

V gene: TRBV20-1
clone size: .
J gene: TRBJ1-1
D gene: .
CDR3 length: 11
CDR3 protein: CSRPEVGEAFF
CDR3 DNA: TGCAGCCGACCTGAGGTTGGAGAAGCTTTCTTT

V gene: TRBV5-6
clone size: .
J gene: TRBJ1-5
D gene: TRBD1
CDR3 length: 16
CDR3 protein: CASSLRSGQGNQPQHF
CDR3 DNA: TGTGCCAGCAGCTTGAGGTCCGGACAGGGTAATCAGCCCCAGCATTTT

V gene: TRBV18
clone size: .
J gene: TRBJ1-5
D gene: .
CDR3 length: 18
CDR3 protein: CASSLTTGRAPSNQPQHF
CDR3 DNA: TGTGCCAGCTCACTCACAACGGGCAGGGCACCGAGCAATCAGCCCCAGCATTTT

V gene: TRBV28
clone size: .
J gene: TRBJ1-1
D gene: TRBD1
CDR3 length: 13
CDR3 protein: CASNGQGRAEAFF
CDR3 DNA: TGTGCCAGCAACGGACAGGGGAGGGCTGAAGCTTTCTTT

V gene: TRBV27
clone size: .
J gene: TRBJ1-2
D gene: .
CDR3 length: 14
CDR3 protein: CATSGTPGTYGYTF
CDR3 DNA: TGTGCCACCTCCGGGACACCGGGGACCTATGGCTACACCTTC

V gene: TRBV28
clone size: .
J gene: TRBJ1-3
D gene: .
CDR3 length: 16
CDR3 protein: CASRLSPETSGNTIYF
CDR3 DNA: TGTGCCAGCAGGTTAAGCCCTGAAACCTCTGGAAACACCATATATTTT

V gene: TRBV2
clone size: .
J gene: TRBJ1-1
D gene: .
CDR3 length: 14
CDR3 protein: CASSEYSMNTEAFF
CDR3 DNA: TGTGCCAGCAGTGAATACAGCATGAACACTGAAGCTTTCTTT

V gene: TRBV4-1
clone size: once
J gene: TRBJ2-7
D gene: .
CDR3 length: 13
CDR3 protein: CASSQDVYYEQYF
CDR3 DNA: TGCGCCAGCAGCCAAGACGTATACTACGAGCAGTACTTC

V gene: TRBV2
clone size: .
J gene: TRBJ2-7
D gene: .
CDR3 length: 15
CDR3 protein: CASSVSGLGTYEQYF
CDR3 DNA: TGTGCCAGCAGTGTTTCAGGGCTTGGCACCTACGAGCAGTACTTC

V gene: TRBV10-3
clone size: .
J gene: TRBJ2-2
D gene: TRBD2
CDR3 length: 18
CDR3 protein: CAISEYGTSGSLTGELFF
CDR3 DNA: TGTGCCATCAGTGAGTATGGGACTAGCGGGTCCCTCACCGGGGAGCTGTTTTTT

V gene: TRBV5-8
clone size: .
J gene: TRBJ1-5
D gene: .
CDR3 length: 17
CDR3 protein: CASSHLGDNRSNQPQHF
CDR3 DNA: TGTGCCAGCAGCCACCTGGGGGACAATCGTAGCAATCAGCCCCAGCATTTT

V gene: TRBV28
clone size: .
J gene: TRBJ2-1
D gene: TRBD2
CDR3 length: 15
CDR3 protein: CASSSGLAGYNEQFF
CDR3 DNA: TGTGCCAGCAGTTCTGGACTAGCGGGATACAATGAGCAGTTCTTC

V gene: TRBV15
clone size: .
J gene: TRBJ1-5
D gene: TRBD1
CDR3 length: 13
CDR3 protein: CATSVDRDQPQHF
CDR3 DNA: TGTGCCACCAGCGTGGACAGGGATCAGCCCCAGCATTTT

V gene: TRBV6-4
clone size: once
J gene: TRBJ2-1
D gene: .
CDR3 length: 17
CDR3 protein: CASRGALLVRFYNEQFF
CDR3 DNA: TGTGCCAGCAGAGGAGCACTACTAGTAAGGTTCTACAATGAGCAGTTCTTC

V gene: TRBV19
clone size: .
J gene: TRBJ2-7
D gene: .
CDR3 length: 13
CDR3 protein: CASSIRTAYEQYF
CDR3 DNA: TGTGCCAGTAGTATCAGGACAGCCTACGAGCAGTACTTC

V gene: TRBV11-2
clone size: .
J gene: TRBJ2-3
D gene: .
CDR3 length: 17
CDR3 protein: CASSLGSPGQRSDTQYF
CDR3 DNA: TGTGCCAGCAGCTTAGGTTCTCCAGGACAACGATCAGATACGCAGTATTTT

V gene: TRBV5-6
clone size: .
J gene: TRBJ1-1
D gene: TRBD1
CDR3 length: 14
CDR3 protein: CASSIAGTATEAFF
CDR3 DNA: TGTGCCAGCAGCATAGCCGGGACAGCCACTGAAGCTTTCTTT

V gene: TRBV29-1
clone size: once
J gene: TRBJ2-7
D gene: TRBD1
CDR3 length: 14
CDR3 protein: CSVDSGQGSYEQYF
CDR3 DNA: TGCAGCGTTGACTCGGGACAGGGGTCCTACGAGCAGTACTTC

V gene: TRBV9
clone size: .
J gene: TRBJ1-1
D gene: TRBD1
CDR3 length: 16
CDR3 protein: CASSGSRTGGNTEAFF
CDR3 DNA: TGTGCCAGCAGCGGCTCCCGGACAGGGGGCAACACTGAAGCTTTCTTT

V gene: TRBV19
clone size: .
J gene: TRBJ2-5
D gene: .
CDR3 length: 13
CDR3 protein: CASSSGSVETQYF
CDR3 DNA: TGTGCCAGTAGTAGTGGGAGTGTGGAGACCCAGTACTTC

V gene: TRBV7-2
clone size: .
J gene: TRBJ2-7
D gene: TRBD2
CDR3 length: 14
CDR3 protein: CASSAGTSGTSQYF
CDR3 DNA: TGTGCCAGCAGCGCCGGGACTAGCGGGACCTCTCAGTACTTC

V gene: TRBV7-2
clone size: .
J gene: TRBJ2-3
D gene: .
CDR3 length: 15
CDR3 protein: CASSLVSGNTDTQYF
CDR3 DNA: TGTGCCAGCAGCTTGGTTAGCGGCAACACAGATACGCAGTATTTT

V gene: TRBV5-5
clone size: .
J gene: TRBJ1-2
D gene: TRBD1
CDR3 length: 13
CDR3 protein: CASNRQGEDGYTF
CDR3 DNA: TGTGCCAGCAACAGACAGGGAGAGGATGGCTACACCTTC

V gene: TRBV5-1
clone size: .
J gene: TRBJ2-3
D gene: TRBD1
CDR3 length: 14
CDR3 protein: CASSTRTGADTQYF
CDR3 DNA: TGCGCCAGCAGCACCCGGACAGGGGCAGATACGCAGTATTTT

V gene: TRBV5-4
clone size: .
J gene: TRBJ2-3
D gene: TRBD2
CDR3 length: 16
CDR3 protein: CASSLDGRGGTDTQYF
CDR3 DNA: TGTGCCAGCAGCTTGGATGGGCGGGGGGGCACAGATACGCAGTATTTT

V gene: TRBV4-3
clone size: .
J gene: TRBJ1-2
D gene: .
CDR3 length: 19
CDR3 protein: CASSQVRNVGISGLYGYTF
CDR3 DNA: TGCGCCAGCAGCCAAGTGAGAAATGTTGGAATCAGTGGGCTCTATGGCTACACCTTC

V gene: TRBV7-2
clone size: .
J gene: TRBJ2-1
D gene: TRBD2
CDR3 length: 16
CDR3 protein: CASSLLAGTSINEQFF
CDR3 DNA: TGTGCCAGCAGCTTATTAGCTGGGACTAGTATCAATGAGCAGTTCTTC

V gene: TRBV30
clone size: .
J gene: TRBJ1-1
D gene: .
CDR3 length: 14
CDR3 protein: CAWSAGGGVTEAFF
CDR3 DNA: TGTGCCTGGAGTGCGGGAGGGGGTGTCACTGAAGCTTTCTTT

V gene: TRBV6-6
clone size: .
J gene: TRBJ1-5
D gene: .
CDR3 length: 16
CDR3 protein: CASSYSITGANQPQHF
CDR3 DNA: TGTGCCAGCAGTTACTCGATAACAGGAGCTAATCAGCCCCAGCATTTT

V gene: TRBV6-1
clone size: .
J gene: TRBJ2-7
D gene: .
CDR3 length: 15
CDR3 protein: CAIQILEAGSYEQYF
CDR3 DNA: TGTGCCATCCAAATATTAGAGGCGGGTTCCTACGAGCAGTACTTC

V gene: TRBV2
clone size: .
J gene: TRBJ1-5
D gene: .
CDR3 length: 12
CDR3 protein: CASSGGGQPQHF
CDR3 DNA: TGTGCCAGCAGTGGGGGGGGACAGCCCCAGCATTTT

V gene: TRBV28
clone size: .
J gene: TRBJ2-2
D gene: .
CDR3 length: 18
CDR3 protein: CASRPPGYRSRDTGELFF
CDR3 DNA: TGTGCCAGCAGGCCTCCGGGCTACAGGTCCCGCGACACCGGGGAGCTGTTTTTT

V gene: TRBV28
clone size: .
J gene: TRBJ2-1
D gene: TRBD1
CDR3 length: 13
CDR3 protein: CASPGQNSNEQFF
CDR3 DNA: TGTGCCAGTCCGGGACAGAATTCCAATGAGCAGTTCTTC

V gene: TRBV4-2
clone size: .
J gene: TRBJ1-2
D gene: TRBD1
CDR3 length: 16
CDR3 protein: CASSQDRQGEYYGYTF
CDR3 DNA: TGTGCCAGCAGCCAAGACCGACAGGGCGAATACTATGGCTACACCTTC